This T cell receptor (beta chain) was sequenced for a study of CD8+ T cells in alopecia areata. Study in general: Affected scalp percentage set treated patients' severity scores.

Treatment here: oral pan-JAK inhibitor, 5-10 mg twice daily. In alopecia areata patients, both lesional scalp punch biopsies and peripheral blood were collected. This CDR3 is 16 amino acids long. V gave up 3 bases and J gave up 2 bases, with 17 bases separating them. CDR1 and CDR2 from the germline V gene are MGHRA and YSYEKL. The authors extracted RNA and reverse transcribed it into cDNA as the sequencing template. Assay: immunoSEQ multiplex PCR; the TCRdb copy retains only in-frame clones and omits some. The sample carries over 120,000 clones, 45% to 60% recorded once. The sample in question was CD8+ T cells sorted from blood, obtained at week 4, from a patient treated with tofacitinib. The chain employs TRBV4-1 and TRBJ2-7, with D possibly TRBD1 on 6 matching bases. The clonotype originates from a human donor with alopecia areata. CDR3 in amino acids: CASSHARAGTTYEQYF. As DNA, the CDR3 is TGCGCCAGCAGCCACGCCCGGGCCGGGACAACCTACGAGCAGTACTTC.